The entry below gives a single TCR beta chain sequence along with its context. Germline V CDR1 and CDR2: LNHDA, SQIVND (reference sequence). This CDR3 is built from 18 residues. Trimming left V 5 bases short and J 0 bases short, with 20 bases between. These data come from a study of blood T cell repertoires in COVID-19. Study context: The study drew acute and convalescent COVID-19 samples from the United States, Italy and Spain.

Per the authors' pipeline: Estimated nucleated cell counts came from reference gene primer amplification. Using immunoSEQ multiplex PCR, the repertoire was profiled, and TCRdb retains in-frame clones only, with some absent. That table furnishes V, J and clone size, whereas the DNA furnished D and trimming. The sample lists roughly 190,000 clones, about 81% occurring once. The sequence was obtained from a woman aged 25-40 years who had recovered from COVID-19. Sequenced: PBMCs or T cells enriched from blood (not recorded which). The chain recombines TRBV19 with TRBJ1-5, with D perhaps matching TRBD1 (5 bases). CDR3 in amino acids: CASSRRGGVTFSNQPQHF. The CDR3, as DNA: TGTGCCAGTAGTCGTCGGGGGGGAGTGACCTTTAGCAATCAGCCCCAGCATTTT.